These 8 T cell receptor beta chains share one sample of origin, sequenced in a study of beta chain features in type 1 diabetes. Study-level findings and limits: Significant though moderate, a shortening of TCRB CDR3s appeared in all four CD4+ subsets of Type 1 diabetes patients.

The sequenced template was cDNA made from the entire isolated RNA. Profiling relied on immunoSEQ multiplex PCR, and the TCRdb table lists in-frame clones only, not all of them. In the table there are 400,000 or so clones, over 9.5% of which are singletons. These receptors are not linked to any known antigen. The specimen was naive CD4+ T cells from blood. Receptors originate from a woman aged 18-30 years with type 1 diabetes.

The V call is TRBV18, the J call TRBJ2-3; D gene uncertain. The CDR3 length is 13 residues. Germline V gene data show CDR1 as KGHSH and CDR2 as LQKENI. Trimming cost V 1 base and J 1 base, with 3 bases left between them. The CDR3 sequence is CASSPRRTDTQYF. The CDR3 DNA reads TGTGCCAGCTCACCACGGCGCACAGATACGCAGTATTTT.

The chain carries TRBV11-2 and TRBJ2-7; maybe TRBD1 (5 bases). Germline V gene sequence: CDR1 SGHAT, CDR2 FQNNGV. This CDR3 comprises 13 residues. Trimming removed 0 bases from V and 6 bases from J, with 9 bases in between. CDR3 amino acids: CASSLEGQGEQYF. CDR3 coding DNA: TGTGCCAGCAGCTTAGAGGGGCAGGGCGAGCAGTACTTC.

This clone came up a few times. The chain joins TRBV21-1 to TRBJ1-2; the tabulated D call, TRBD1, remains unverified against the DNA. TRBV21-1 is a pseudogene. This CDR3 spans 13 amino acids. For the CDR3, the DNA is TGTGCCAGCAGCACATACAGGGTTAGGGGCTACACCTTC. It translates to CASSTYRVRGYTF.

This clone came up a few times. The DNA for the CDR3 is TGCAGCGTTCAGAGCGGGAGGACCGTCGGGGGACTGGACGAGCAGTACTTC. It codes for CSVQSGRTVGGLDEQYF. The V call is TRBV29-1, the J call TRBJ2-7; 9 bases match TRBD2. The junction had 19 bases not matched to a gene; V was cut back by 5 bases and J by 5 bases. The CDR3 has 17 amino acids. Germline-derived CDR1 and CDR2 are SQVTM and ANQGSEA.

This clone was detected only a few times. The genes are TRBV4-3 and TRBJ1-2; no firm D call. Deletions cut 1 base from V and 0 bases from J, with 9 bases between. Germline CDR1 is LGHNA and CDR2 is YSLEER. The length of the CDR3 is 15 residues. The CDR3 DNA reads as TGCGCCAGCAGCCAAGGGGCGCTTTCTAACTATGGCTACACCTTC. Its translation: CASSQGALSNYGYTF.

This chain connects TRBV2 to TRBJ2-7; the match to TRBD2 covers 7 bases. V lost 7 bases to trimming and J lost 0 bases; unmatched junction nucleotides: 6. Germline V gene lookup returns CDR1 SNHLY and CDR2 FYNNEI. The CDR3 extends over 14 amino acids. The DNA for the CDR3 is TGTGCCAGCACGTCTAGCGGATCCTCCTACGAGCAGTACTTC. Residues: CASTSSGSSYEQYF.

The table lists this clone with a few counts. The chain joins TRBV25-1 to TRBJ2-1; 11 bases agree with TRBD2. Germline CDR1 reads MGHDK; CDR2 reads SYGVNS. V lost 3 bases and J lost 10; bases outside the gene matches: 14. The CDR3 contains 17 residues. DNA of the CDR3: TGTGCCAGCAGTGACCTCCCCCTACTAGCGGGAGCAAGAGAGCAGTTCTTC. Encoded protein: CASSDLPLLAGAREQFF.

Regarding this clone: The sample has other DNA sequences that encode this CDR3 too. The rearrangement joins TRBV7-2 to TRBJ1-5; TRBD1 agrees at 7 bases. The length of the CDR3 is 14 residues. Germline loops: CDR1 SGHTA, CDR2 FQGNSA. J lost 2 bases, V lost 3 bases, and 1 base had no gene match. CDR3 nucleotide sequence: TGTGCCAGCAGCTTCAGGGGGGGCAATCAGCCCCAGCATTTT. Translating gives CASSFRGGNQPQHF.